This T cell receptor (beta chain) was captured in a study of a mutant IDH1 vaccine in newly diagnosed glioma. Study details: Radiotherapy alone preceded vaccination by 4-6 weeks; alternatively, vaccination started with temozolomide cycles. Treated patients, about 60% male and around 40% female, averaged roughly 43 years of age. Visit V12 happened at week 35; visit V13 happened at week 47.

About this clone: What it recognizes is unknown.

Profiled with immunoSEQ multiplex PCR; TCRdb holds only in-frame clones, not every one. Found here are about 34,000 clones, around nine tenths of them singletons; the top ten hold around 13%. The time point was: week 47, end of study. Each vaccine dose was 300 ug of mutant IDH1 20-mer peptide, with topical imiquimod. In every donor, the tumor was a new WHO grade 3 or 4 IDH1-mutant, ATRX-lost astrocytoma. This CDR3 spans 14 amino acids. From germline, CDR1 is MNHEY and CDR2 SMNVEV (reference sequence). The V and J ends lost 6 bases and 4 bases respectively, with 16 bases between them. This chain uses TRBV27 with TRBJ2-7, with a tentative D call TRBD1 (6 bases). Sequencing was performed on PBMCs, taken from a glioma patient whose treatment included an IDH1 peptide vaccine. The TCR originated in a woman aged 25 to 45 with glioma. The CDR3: CASSWTPRGYEQYF. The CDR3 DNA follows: TGTGCCAGCAGCTGGACACCAAGGGGGTACGAGCAGTACTTC.